These T cell receptor beta chains were read from a single sample in a study of regulatory T cells in long-lasting Graves disease. TCRdb processed the multiplex PCR reads anew with MiXCR; each CDR3 protein has one entry. Of roughly 420,000 distinct CDR3 sequences in the sample, about 16% are singletons; the top ten hold about 10%. The same data also contributed to another study, on T cells in Graves' hyperthyroidism and ophthalmopathy.

The sequences come from peripheral blood mononuclear cells (PBMCs), collected at new diagnosis, from a patient treated with antithyroid drugs. These receptors all stem from a woman aged 25 to 45 with Graves disease. CDR3s include the opening cysteine and the closing phenylalanine or tryptophan. D genes are given only for firm matches. For some rows the clone size is stated as once, few or many, or as a class when expanded; others skip it.

CDR3aa: CASRGRGYGYTF
CDR3nt: TGTGCCAGCAGAGGCAGGGGCTATGGCTACACCTTC
len: 12
j_gene: TRBJ1-2
d_gene: .
v_gene: TRBV7-9
abundance: many

CDR3aa: CSVHGLGSTDTQYF
CDR3nt: TGCAGTGTCCACGGACTGGGGAGCACAGATACGCAGTATTTT
len: 14
j_gene: TRBJ2-3
d_gene: .
v_gene: TRBV20-1
abundance: many

CDR3aa: CASSLLAGENEQFF
CDR3nt: TGTGCCAGCAGTTTATTGGCGGGAGAAAATGAGCAGTTCTTC
len: 14
j_gene: TRBJ2-1
d_gene: TRBD2
v_gene: TRBV12-3/TRBV12-4
abundance: many

CDR3aa: CASSYSGWTEAFF
CDR3nt: TGTGCCAGCAGTTACTCTGGATGGACTGAAGCTTTCTTT
len: 13
j_gene: TRBJ1-1
d_gene: .
v_gene: TRBV6-9
abundance: many

CDR3aa: CASSFGGEDYGYTF
CDR3nt: TGTGCCAGCAGTTTCGGAGGGGAGGATTATGGCTACACCTTC
len: 14
j_gene: TRBJ1-2
d_gene: .
v_gene: TRBV6-5
abundance: many

CDR3aa: CASTTRPSSGYTF
CDR3nt: TGCGCCAGCACCACACGTCCTTCGTCGGGCTACACCTTC
len: 13
j_gene: TRBJ1-2
d_gene: .
v_gene: TRBV10-2
abundance: many

CDR3aa: CASSSGVNTEAFF
CDR3nt: TGTGCCAGCAGTTCGGGGGTGAACACTGAAGCTTTCTTT
len: 13
j_gene: TRBJ1-1
d_gene: .
v_gene: TRBV6-5
abundance: many

CDR3aa: CASSLFLREWNEQFF
CDR3nt: TGTGCCAGCAGCTTATTCTTGCGGGAGTGGAATGAGCAGTTCTTC
len: 15
j_gene: TRBJ2-1
d_gene: TRBD2
v_gene: TRBV11-2
abundance: many

CDR3aa: CAQGASGTYEQYF
CDR3nt: TGTGCCCAGGGGGCTAGCGGGACTTACGAGCAGTACTTC
len: 13
j_gene: TRBJ2-7
d_gene: .
v_gene: TRBV30
abundance: .

CDR3aa: CASSIRAGGPYEQYF
CDR3nt: TGTGCCAGCAGCATACGAGCGGGAGGTCCCTACGAGCAGTACTTC
len: 15
j_gene: TRBJ2-7
d_gene: TRBD2
v_gene: TRBV7-2
abundance: few

CDR3aa: CASSPFGQVGVLGETQYF
CDR3nt: TGTGCCAGCTCACCTTTCGGACAGGTTGGGGTTCTAGGAGAGACCCAGTACTTC
len: 18
j_gene: TRBJ2-5
d_gene: TRBD1
v_gene: TRBV18
abundance: .

CDR3aa: CASRQTDRVEQYF
CDR3nt: TGTGCCAGCAGACAAACCGACAGGGTCGAGCAGTACTTC
len: 13
j_gene: TRBJ2-7
d_gene: TRBD1
v_gene: TRBV28
abundance: many

CDR3aa: CASRIASIYGYTF
CDR3nt: TGTGCCAGCAGGATAGCCTCTATCTATGGCTACACCTTC
len: 13
j_gene: TRBJ1-2
d_gene: .
v_gene: TRBV28
abundance: few

CDR3aa: CATNTGGRETQYF
CDR3nt: TGTGCCACCAACACAGGGGGCCGAGAGACCCAGTACTTC
len: 13
j_gene: TRBJ2-5
d_gene: TRBD1
v_gene: TRBV28
abundance: .

CDR3aa: CAISVRVDEQYF
CDR3nt: TGTGCCATCAGTGTAAGAGTGGACGAGCAGTACTTC
len: 12
j_gene: TRBJ2-7
d_gene: .
v_gene: TRBV10-3
abundance: few

CDR3aa: CASSEPLEGGSGNTIYF
CDR3nt: TGTGCCAGCAGTGAACCTCTGGAGGGGGGTTCTGGAAACACCATATATTTT
len: 17
j_gene: TRBJ1-3
d_gene: .
v_gene: TRBV2
abundance: many

CDR3aa: CASSMQGTETQYF
CDR3nt: TGCGCCAGCAGCATGCAGGGTACGGAGACCCAGTACTTC
len: 13
j_gene: TRBJ2-5
d_gene: .
v_gene: TRBV5-1
abundance: .

CDR3aa: CASTSRPGQGIAEQFF
CDR3nt: TGTGCCAGCACCAGCCGGCCGGGACAGGGTATAGCTGAGCAGTTCTTC
len: 16
j_gene: TRBJ2-1
d_gene: TRBD1
v_gene: TRBV12-3/TRBV12-4
abundance: few

CDR3aa: CASSLYPPTFQETQYF
CDR3nt: TGTGCCAGCAGCTTATACCCCCCGACTTTCCAAGAGACCCAGTACTTC
len: 16
j_gene: TRBJ2-5
d_gene: .
v_gene: TRBV7-3
abundance: few

CDR3aa: CASSQDLTGQDTDTQYF
CDR3nt: TGCGCCAGCAGCCAAGATCTAACAGGACAAGACACAGATACGCAGTATTTT
len: 17
j_gene: TRBJ2-3
d_gene: .
v_gene: TRBV4-1
abundance: few

CDR3aa: CASSDTVTDTQYF
CDR3nt: TGTGCCAGCAGTGATACGGTGACAGATACGCAGTATTTT
len: 13
j_gene: TRBJ2-3
d_gene: .
v_gene: TRBV25-1
abundance: .

CDR3aa: CSARNQGTGVGLDEQFF
CDR3nt: TGCAGTGCTAGGAACCAAGGGACAGGGGTTGGACTAGACGAGCAGTTCTTC
len: 17
j_gene: TRBJ2-1
d_gene: TRBD1
v_gene: TRBV20-1
abundance: many

CDR3aa: CASSPGQSPKLGYTF
CDR3nt: TGTGCCAGCTCACCAGGACAGTCTCCGAAGCTAGGCTACACCTTC
len: 15
j_gene: TRBJ1-2
d_gene: .
v_gene: TRBV18
abundance: many

CDR3aa: CASYLPGLEETQYF
CDR3nt: TGTGCCAGCTACCTCCCGGGACTAGAAGAGACCCAGTACTTC
len: 14
j_gene: TRBJ2-5
d_gene: TRBD2
v_gene: TRBV18
abundance: many

CDR3aa: CASNPALANTDTQYF
CDR3nt: TGTGCCAGCAACCCCGCACTAGCAAACACAGATACGCAGTATTTT
len: 15
j_gene: TRBJ2-3
d_gene: .
v_gene: TRBV6-1
abundance: many

CDR3aa: CASSFPLRGATDTQYF
CDR3nt: TGTGCCAGCAGTTTCCCCCTAAGGGGGGCAACAGATACGCAGTATTTT
len: 16
j_gene: TRBJ2-3
d_gene: .
v_gene: TRBV24-1
abundance: many

CDR3aa: CASSLSRDETQYF
CDR3nt: TGTGCCAGCAGCCTATCTAGGGACGAGACCCAGTACTTC
len: 13
j_gene: TRBJ2-5
d_gene: .
v_gene: TRBV7-2
abundance: many

CDR3aa: CASSPSRGRETQYF
CDR3nt: TGTGCCAGCAGCCCTAGCAGGGGTCGAGAGACCCAGTACTTC
len: 14
j_gene: TRBJ2-5
d_gene: .
v_gene: TRBV7-8
abundance: many

CDR3aa: CASAVGRSGANVLTF
CDR3nt: TGTGCCAGCGCAGTCGGGCGCTCTGGGGCCAACGTCCTGACTTTC
len: 15
j_gene: TRBJ2-6
d_gene: .
v_gene: TRBV6-1
abundance: .

CDR3aa: CASSYSGGRGEQYF
CDR3nt: TGTGCCAGCAGTTACTCCGGGGGGCGCGGCGAGCAGTACTTC
len: 14
j_gene: TRBJ2-7
d_gene: .
v_gene: TRBV6-2/TRBV6-3
abundance: many

CDR3aa: CASSPRTGLSNQPQHF
CDR3nt: TGTGCCAGCAGCCCCCGGACAGGGTTGAGCAATCAGCCCCAGCATTTT
len: 16
j_gene: TRBJ1-5
d_gene: TRBD1
v_gene: TRBV7-2
abundance: many

CDR3aa: CASTRGAFREKLFF
CDR3nt: TGTGCCAGCACCCGAGGGGCTTTTCGTGAAAAACTGTTTTTT
len: 14
j_gene: TRBJ1-4
d_gene: .
v_gene: TRBV28
abundance: .

CDR3aa: CVSSPGDGRDTEVFF
CDR3nt: TGCGTCAGCAGCCCGGGGGATGGACGGGACACTGAAGTTTTCTTT
len: 15
j_gene: TRBJ1-1
d_gene: .
v_gene: TRBV5-1
abundance: .

CDR3aa: CASSPDWTSSNQPQHF
CDR3nt: TGTGCCAGCAGTCCCGATTGGACCTCTAGCAATCAGCCCCAGCATTTT
len: 16
j_gene: TRBJ1-5
d_gene: .
v_gene: TRBV6-2/TRBV6-3
abundance: many

CDR3aa: CASSFYRVGKTYEQYF
CDR3nt: TGTGCCAGCAGTTTTTACAGGGTGGGAAAAACCTACGAGCAGTACTTC
len: 16
j_gene: TRBJ2-7
d_gene: .
v_gene: TRBV27
abundance: .

CDR3aa: CASSLPGTGYNEQFF
CDR3nt: TGTGCCAGCAGCCTACCCGGGACTGGATACAATGAGCAGTTCTTC
len: 15
j_gene: TRBJ2-1
d_gene: .
v_gene: TRBV7-9
abundance: .

CDR3aa: CASSISSSGRARYEQYF
CDR3nt: TGTGCCAGCAGCATATCGTCTAGCGGGAGGGCCCGGTACGAGCAGTACTTC
len: 17
j_gene: TRBJ2-7
d_gene: TRBD2
v_gene: TRBV7-2
abundance: many

CDR3aa: CSAEPGLAGVGEQFF
CDR3nt: TGCAGTGCAGAGCCGGGACTAGCGGGAGTGGGGGAGCAGTTCTTC
len: 15
j_gene: TRBJ2-1
d_gene: TRBD2
v_gene: TRBV20-1
abundance: many

CDR3aa: CSARDGRGGRPYEQYF
CDR3nt: TGCAGTGCTAGAGATGGGCGGGGGGGGAGGCCCTACGAGCAGTACTTC
len: 16
j_gene: TRBJ2-7
d_gene: TRBD2
v_gene: TRBV20-1
abundance: few

CDR3aa: CASMDRENTGELFF
CDR3nt: TGTGCCAGCATGGATCGGGAGAACACCGGGGAGCTGTTTTTT
len: 14
j_gene: TRBJ2-2
d_gene: .
v_gene: TRBV2
abundance: many

CDR3aa: CASSPRLAGGQRNTGELFF
CDR3nt: TGTGCCAGCAGTCCGCGACTAGCGGGAGGGCAGAGGAACACCGGGGAGCTGTTTTTT
len: 19
j_gene: TRBJ2-2
d_gene: TRBD2
v_gene: TRBV27
abundance: .

CDR3aa: CASRRGVTEAFF
CDR3nt: TGTGCCAGCAGGCGGGGTGTGACTGAAGCTTTCTTT
len: 12
j_gene: TRBJ1-1
d_gene: .
v_gene: TRBV27
abundance: many

CDR3aa: CASSWDRRIYTEAFF
CDR3nt: TGTGCCAGTAGTTGGGACAGGAGAATCTACACTGAAGCTTTCTTT
len: 15
j_gene: TRBJ1-1
d_gene: TRBD1
v_gene: TRBV19
abundance: many

CDR3aa: CASSLFTISSYEQYF
CDR3nt: TGTGCCAGCAGCTTATTCACCATCAGCTCCTACGAGCAGTACTTC
len: 15
j_gene: TRBJ2-7
d_gene: .
v_gene: TRBV11-2
abundance: many

CDR3aa: CASSPDPSGRHHNEQFF
CDR3nt: TGTGCCAGCAGCCCCGACCCTAGCGGGAGACACCACAATGAGCAGTTCTTC
len: 17
j_gene: TRBJ2-1
d_gene: TRBD2
v_gene: TRBV6-1
abundance: many

CDR3aa: CASSVDLAGYNEQFF
CDR3nt: TGTGCCAGCAGCGTAGACCTAGCGGGGTACAATGAGCAGTTCTTC
len: 15
j_gene: TRBJ2-1
d_gene: TRBD2
v_gene: TRBV9
abundance: .

CDR3aa: CSVRGVGTDTQYF
CDR3nt: TGCAGTGTGCGGGGAGTGGGCACAGATACGCAGTATTTT
len: 13
j_gene: TRBJ2-3
d_gene: .
v_gene: TRBV20-1
abundance: many

CDR3aa: CSAGRSRGIFAPLHF
CDR3nt: TGCAGTGCCGGAAGATCCAGGGGGATATTTGCACCCCTCCACTTT
len: 15
j_gene: TRBJ1-6
d_gene: TRBD1
v_gene: TRBV20-1
abundance: few

CDR3aa: CASLRQANEKLFF
CDR3nt: TGTGCCAGCCTCCGGCAGGCGAACGAAAAACTGTTTTTT
len: 13
j_gene: TRBJ1-4
d_gene: .
v_gene: TRBV12-3/TRBV12-4
abundance: many

CDR3aa: CATSDFDRGGTGELFF
CDR3nt: TGTGCCACCAGTGATTTCGACAGGGGGGGAACCGGGGAGCTGTTTTTT
len: 16
j_gene: TRBJ2-2
d_gene: TRBD1
v_gene: TRBV24-1
abundance: few